This T cell receptor beta chain was identified during a study of neoadjuvant nivolumab and ipilimumab in lung cancer. Study-wide results and limits: From pretherapy to surgery, tumor richness and clonality rose with dual therapy. Only a single major-pathologic-response sample was available for clonality analysis. Compared with tumor-adjacent uninvolved lung, resected tumors showed greater richness and clonality. Only a small number of samples underwent TCR sequencing.

For this clone: Its antigen is undetermined. Other DNA sequences in this specimen translate into the identical CDR3.

The CDR3 runs 13 residues. Germline V gene data show CDR1 as LNHDA and CDR2 as SQIVND (reference sequence). V was shortened by 5 bases and J by 2 bases, with 7 bases between the two germline ends. The table came from immunoSEQ multiplex PCR; TCRdb's copy has only in-frame clones and leaves some out. The sample has 40,000 to 55,000 clones, approximately 90% seen once. The chain joins TRBV19 to TRBJ1-5; D gene uncertain. This TCR derives from an adult with non-small cell lung cancer. Some clones in this sample may be carry-over from other donors' samples. The sample was blood, taken before neoadjuvant nivolumab, alone or with ipilimumab. As DNA, the CDR3 is TGTGCCAGTAGTCCGGACGGCAATCAGCCCCAGCATTTT. Translating gives CASSPDGNQPQHF.